This is a list of T cell receptor beta chains from one sample in a study of cytomegalovirus exposure and HLA in healthy donors. TCRdb's table, derived via immunoSEQ multiplex PCR, lists solely in-frame clones and lacks some. The sample gives 210,000 or so clones, around 79% of which show up once; 1.5% to 2% is in the top ten. Sequenced material: PBMCs. The receptors originated from a man in his late teens or twenties in good health and CMV-seronegative. Both conserved end residues are trimmed from each CDR3.

TRBV7-3	TRBJ2-7	ASSPHGEGLYEQY
TRBV6-5	TRBJ1-5	ASSPTGSNQPQH
TRBV6-6	TRBJ1-5	ASTLGQTPGNQPQH
TRBV6-5	NA	AIGPPGQSYEQY
TRBV7-6	TRBJ2-2	ASSLGDRNTGELF
TRBV15	TRBJ1-1	ATSRDRTEAF
TRBV2	TRBJ2-7	ASSEILGRDNREDEQY
TRBV11-3	TRBJ1-1	ASSLQGSDTEAF
TRBV4-2	NA	ASSQATGSSYEQY
TRBV7-6	TRBJ2-5	ASTQDSQETQY
TRBV11-3	TRBJ1-1	ASSSLQGGNTEAF
TRBV9	TRBJ2-3	ASSVWTSGTDTQY
TRBV30	TRBJ1-2	AWLESGGRRNYGYT
TRBV13	TRBJ1-5	ASSLKDTNQPQH
TRBV5-1	TRBJ1-3	ASSWEGSGNTIY
TRBV19	TRBJ2-7	ASSHGGYEQY
TRBV7-9	TRBJ2-6	ASSPLDRATFSGANVLT
TRBV2	TRBJ1-1	ASGAGQLEAF
TRBV19	TRBJ1-4	ASSPDRGIPFPRNEKLF
TRBV11-2	TRBJ2-5	ASSRGQGETQY
TRBV19	TRBJ1-1	ASSTNRENTEAF
TRBV30	TRBJ1-6	AWRRRDRGPPLH
TRBV15	TRBJ2-1	ATSRVISAVYNEQF
TRBV29-1	TRBJ2-1	SHEGASGLWDEQF
TRBV6-6	TRBJ1-5	ASTRTGGQPQH
TRBV7-9	TRBJ2-1	SSSQNLGQF
TRBV2	TRBJ1-4	ASTTPEAGTNEKLF
TRBV18	TRBJ2-7	ASSPRRETSYEQY
TRBV7-2	TRBJ2-7	ASSSGGTSYEQY
TRBV29-1	TRBJ2-3	SVEGNRANTQY
TRBV14	TRBJ2-7	ASSQSHRYEQY
TRBV5-8	TRBJ1-1	ASSFEGKSTEAF
TRBV30	TRBJ1-5	AWSELGGQDQPQH
TRBV7-9	TRBJ1-1	ASSQAVGLNTEAF
TRBV5-4	TRBJ1-5	ASTRDSNQPQH
TRBV9	TRBJ1-4	ASSVGPQGREKLF
TRBV7-2	TRBJ1-5	ASSLTGGAGNQPQH
TRBV30	TRBJ1-4	AWDREGGREKLF
TRBV28	TRBJ1-3	ASSFTGGIGNTIY
TRBV19	TRBJ1-6	ASSSRSYNSPLH
TRBV15	TRBJ2-7	ATSRDDRWADEQY
TRBV14	TRBJ1-4	ASSQLSGGGEKLF
TRBV9	TRBJ2-7	ASSDRSSYEQY
TRBV12-5	TRBJ2-3	ASGGGSDTQY
TRBV27	TRBJ1-2	ASSLTTGNYGYT
TRBV27	TRBJ2-7	ASSLSLPRVPYEQY
TRBV7-9	TRBJ2-7	ASSLLGQASYEQY
TRBV5-1	TRBJ1-5	ASSLDGGDNQPQH
TRBV5-1	TRBJ2-1	ASSFGGGEREQF
TRBV13	TRBJ1-3	ASSRGQGTGNTIY
TRBV6-1	TRBJ1-2	ASSEEPQGRVYGYT
TRBV28	TRBJ2-3	ASIPYSGVSTDTQY
TRBV5-1	TRBJ2-1	ASSSSSGTQGYNEQF